This entry concerns a single TCR beta chain. Original methodology: Amplifying reference gene primers gave estimates of nucleated cell counts. TCRdb keeps only in-frame clones here, not all; method: immunoSEQ multiplex PCR. V, J and clone size were drawn from that table, and D and trimming were deduced from the DNA. Of 190,000 or so clones detected, about three quarters appear once; the ten largest clones hold approximately 2.9%. The CDR3 spans 15 residues. Germline V lookup: CDR1 SGHRS, CDR2 YFSETQ. Trimming shortened V by 4 bases and J by 0 bases, and 13 bases separated the two germline ends. The source of the sample is a study of blood T cell repertoires in COVID-19. Study details: The study drew acute and convalescent COVID-19 samples from the United States, Italy and Spain. T cells, B-cell-depleted T cells, or PBMCs supplied cDNA or gDNA.

The sequence derives from a woman over 75 with active or convalescent COVID-19. Sequenced material: peripheral blood. The chain employs TRBV5-1 and TRBJ2-5; the D gene is possibly TRBD1 (6 bases). The CDR3 sequence is CASSAQGGNQETQYF. The CDR3 region has the DNA TGCGCCAGCAGCGCCCAAGGGGGAAACCAAGAGACCCAGTACTTC. The variable domain in full, with the rest retrieved from reference TRBV5-1 and TRBJ2-5, is KAGVTQTPRYLIKTRGQQVTLSCSPISGHRSVSWYQQTPGQGLQFLFEYFSETQRNKGNFPGRFSGRQFSNSRSEMNVSTLELGDSALYLCASSAQGGNQETQYFGPGTRLLVL.